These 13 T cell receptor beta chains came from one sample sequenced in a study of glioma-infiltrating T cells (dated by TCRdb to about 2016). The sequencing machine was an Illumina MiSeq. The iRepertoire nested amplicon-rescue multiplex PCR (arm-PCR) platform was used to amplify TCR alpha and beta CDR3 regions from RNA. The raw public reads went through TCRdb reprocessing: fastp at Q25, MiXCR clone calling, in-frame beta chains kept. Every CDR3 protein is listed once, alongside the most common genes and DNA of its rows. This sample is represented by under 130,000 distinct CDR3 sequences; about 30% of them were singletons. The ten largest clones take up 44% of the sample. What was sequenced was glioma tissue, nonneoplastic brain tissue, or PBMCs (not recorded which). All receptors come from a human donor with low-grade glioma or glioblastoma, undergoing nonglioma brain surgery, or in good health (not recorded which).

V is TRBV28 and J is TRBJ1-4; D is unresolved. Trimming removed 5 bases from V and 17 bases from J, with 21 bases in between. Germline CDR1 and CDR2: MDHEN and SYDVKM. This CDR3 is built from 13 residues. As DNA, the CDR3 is TGTGCCAGCAGTGTTTTACGTGCGGGTCGAAGTTTTTTT. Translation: CASSVLRAGRSFF.

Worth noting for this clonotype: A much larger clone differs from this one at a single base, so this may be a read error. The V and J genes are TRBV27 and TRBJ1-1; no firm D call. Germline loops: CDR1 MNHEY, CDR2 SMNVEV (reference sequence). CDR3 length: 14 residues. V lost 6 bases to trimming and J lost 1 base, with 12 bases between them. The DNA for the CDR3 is TGTGCCAGCAGCGTCGGACTGCCGAACACTGAAGCTTTCTTT. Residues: CASSVGLPNTEAFF.

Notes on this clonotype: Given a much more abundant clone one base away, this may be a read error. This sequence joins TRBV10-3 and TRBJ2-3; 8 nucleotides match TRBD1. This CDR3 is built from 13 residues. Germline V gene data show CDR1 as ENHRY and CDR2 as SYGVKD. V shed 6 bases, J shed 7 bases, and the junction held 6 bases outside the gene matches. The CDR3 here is CAIRTGEEYTQYF. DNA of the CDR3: TGTGCCATCAGGACAGGGGAGGAATATACGCAGTATTTT.

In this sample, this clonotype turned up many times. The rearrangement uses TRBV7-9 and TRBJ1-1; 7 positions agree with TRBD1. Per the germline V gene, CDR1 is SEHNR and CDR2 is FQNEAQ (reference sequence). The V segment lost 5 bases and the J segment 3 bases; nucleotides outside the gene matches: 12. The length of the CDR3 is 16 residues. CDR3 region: CASSTDREPPDTEAFF. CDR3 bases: TGTGCCAGCAGCACAGACAGGGAACCTCCGGACACTGAAGCTTTCTTT.

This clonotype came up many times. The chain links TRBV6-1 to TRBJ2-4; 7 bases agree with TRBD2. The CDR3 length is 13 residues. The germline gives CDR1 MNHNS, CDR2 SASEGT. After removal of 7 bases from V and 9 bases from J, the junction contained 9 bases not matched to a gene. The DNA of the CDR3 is TGTGCCAGCAAGAATACTCCGGGAGGCATTCAGTACTTC. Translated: CASKNTPGGIQYF.

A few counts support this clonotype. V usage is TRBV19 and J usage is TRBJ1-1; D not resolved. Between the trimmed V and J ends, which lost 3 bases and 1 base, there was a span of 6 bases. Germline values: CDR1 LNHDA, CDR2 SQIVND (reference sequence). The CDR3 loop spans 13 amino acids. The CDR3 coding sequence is TGTGCCAGTAGTATTGGGAGGAACACTGAAGCTTTCTTT. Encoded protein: CASSIGRNTEAFF. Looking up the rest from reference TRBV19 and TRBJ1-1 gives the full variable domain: DGGITQSPKYLFRKEGQNVTLSCEQNLNHDAMYWYRQDPGQGLRLIYYSQIVNDFQKGDIAEGYSVSREKKESFPLTVTSAQKNPTAFYLCASSIGRNTEAFFGQGTRLTVV.

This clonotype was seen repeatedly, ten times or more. For the CDR3, the DNA is TGTGCCAGCAGCCCGACTAGGTTGGGCTACACCTTC. It yields the protein CASSPTRLGYTF. V and J are TRBV7-2 and TRBJ1-2; D gene ambiguous. The CDR3 loop spans 12 amino acids. The V gene lost 5 bases and the J gene lost 8 bases, with 12 bases spanning the gap. Germline V gene lookup returns CDR1 SGHTA and CDR2 FQGNSA.

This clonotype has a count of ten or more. CDR3 DNA: TGTGCCAGCAGCCCAAGAGCGGAAGATACGCAGTATTTT. Amino acid sequence: CASSPRAEDTQYF. The genes are TRBV7-2 and TRBJ2-3; D is possibly TRBD2 (5 bases). The CDR3 length is 13 residues. With 5 bases removed from V and 5 bases from J, the gap between germline ends came to 11 bases. CDR1 and CDR2 (germline): SGHTA, FQGNSA.

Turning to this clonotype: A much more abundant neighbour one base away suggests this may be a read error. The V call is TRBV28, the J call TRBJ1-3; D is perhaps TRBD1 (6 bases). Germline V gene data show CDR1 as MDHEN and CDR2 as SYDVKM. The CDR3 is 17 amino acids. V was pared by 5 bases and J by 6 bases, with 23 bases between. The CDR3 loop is CASSQANLRTVANTIYF. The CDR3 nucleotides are TGTGCCAGCAGTCAAGCGAACCTCCGGACAGTGGCAAACACCATATATTTT.

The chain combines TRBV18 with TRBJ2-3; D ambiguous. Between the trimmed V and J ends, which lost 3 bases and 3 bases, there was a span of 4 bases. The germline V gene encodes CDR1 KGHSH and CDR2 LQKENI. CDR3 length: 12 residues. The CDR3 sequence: CASSPVTDTQYF. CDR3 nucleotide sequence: TGTGCCAGCTCACCGGTAACAGATACGCAGTATTTT.

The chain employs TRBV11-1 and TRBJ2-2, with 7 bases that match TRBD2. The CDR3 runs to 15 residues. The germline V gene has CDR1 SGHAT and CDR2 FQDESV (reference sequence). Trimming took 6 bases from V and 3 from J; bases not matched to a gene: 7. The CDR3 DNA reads TGTGCCAGCAGTGTGGGACTACTATACACCGGGGAGCTGTTTTTT. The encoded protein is CASSVGLLYTGELFF.

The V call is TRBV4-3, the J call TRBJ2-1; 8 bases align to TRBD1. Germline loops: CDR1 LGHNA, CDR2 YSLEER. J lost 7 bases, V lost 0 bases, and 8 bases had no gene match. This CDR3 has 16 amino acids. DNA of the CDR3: TGCGCCAGCAGCCAAGATCGGGGGACAGGTGGGAATGAGCAGTTCTTC. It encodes CASSQDRGTGGNEQFF.

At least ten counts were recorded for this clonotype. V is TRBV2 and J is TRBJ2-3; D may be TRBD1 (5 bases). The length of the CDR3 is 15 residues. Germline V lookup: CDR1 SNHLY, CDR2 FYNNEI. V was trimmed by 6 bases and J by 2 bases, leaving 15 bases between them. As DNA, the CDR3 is TGTGCCAGCAGAAACCAGGGAACCCCCACAGATACGCAGTATTTT. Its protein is CASRNQGTPTDTQYF.